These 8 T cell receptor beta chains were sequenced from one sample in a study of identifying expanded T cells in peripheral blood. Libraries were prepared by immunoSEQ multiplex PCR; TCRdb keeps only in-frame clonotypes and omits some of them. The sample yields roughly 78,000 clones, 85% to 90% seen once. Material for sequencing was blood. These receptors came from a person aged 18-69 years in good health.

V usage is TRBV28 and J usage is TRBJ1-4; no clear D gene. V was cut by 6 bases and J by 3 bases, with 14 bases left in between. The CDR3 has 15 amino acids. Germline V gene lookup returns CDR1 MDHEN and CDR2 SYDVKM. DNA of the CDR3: TGTGCCAGCAGGCCGAACTCGGCAGCTAATGAAAAACTGTTTTTT. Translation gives CASRPNSAANEKLFF.

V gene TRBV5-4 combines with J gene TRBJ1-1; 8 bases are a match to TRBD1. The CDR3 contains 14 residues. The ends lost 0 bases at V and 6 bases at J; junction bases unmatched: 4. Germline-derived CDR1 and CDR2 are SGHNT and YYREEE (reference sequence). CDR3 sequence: CASSLAGQAAEAFF. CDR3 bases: TGTGCCAGCAGCTTGGCGGGACAGGCCGCTGAAGCTTTCTTT.

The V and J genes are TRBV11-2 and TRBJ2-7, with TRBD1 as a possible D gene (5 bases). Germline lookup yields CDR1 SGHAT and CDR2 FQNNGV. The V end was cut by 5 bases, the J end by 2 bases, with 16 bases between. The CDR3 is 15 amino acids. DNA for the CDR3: TGTGCCAGCAGCCTCCTCCCGACAGAGCCCTACGAGCAGTACTTC. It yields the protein CASSLLPTEPYEQYF.

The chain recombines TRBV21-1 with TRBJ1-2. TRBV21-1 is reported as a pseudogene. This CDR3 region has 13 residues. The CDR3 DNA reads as TGTGCCAGCAGCCCCGGGGTCGGACGGGGCTACACCTTC. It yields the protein CASSPGVGRGYTF.

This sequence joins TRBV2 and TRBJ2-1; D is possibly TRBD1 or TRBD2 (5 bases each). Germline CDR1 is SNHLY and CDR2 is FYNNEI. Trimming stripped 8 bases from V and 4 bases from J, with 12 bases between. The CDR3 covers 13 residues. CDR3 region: CASGQGVYNEQFF. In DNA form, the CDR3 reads TGTGCCAGCGGGCAGGGAGTATACAATGAGCAGTTCTTC.

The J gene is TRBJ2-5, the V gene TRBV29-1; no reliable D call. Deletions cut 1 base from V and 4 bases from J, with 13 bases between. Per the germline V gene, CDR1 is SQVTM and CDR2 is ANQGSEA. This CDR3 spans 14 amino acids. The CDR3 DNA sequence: TGCAGCGTTGAAGTCCTGTCAGGCGCAGAGACCCAGTACTTC. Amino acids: CSVEVLSGAETQYF. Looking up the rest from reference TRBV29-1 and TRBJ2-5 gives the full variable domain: SAVISQKPSRDICQRGTSLTIQCQVDSQVTMMFWYRQQPGQSLTLIATANQGSEATYESGFVIDKFPISRPNLTFSTLTVSNMSPEDSSIYLCSVEVLSGAETQYFGPGTRLLVL.

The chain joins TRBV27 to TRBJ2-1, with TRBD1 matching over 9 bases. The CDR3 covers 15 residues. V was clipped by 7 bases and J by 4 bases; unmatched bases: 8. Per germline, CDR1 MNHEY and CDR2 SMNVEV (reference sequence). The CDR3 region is CASKRDREAYNEQFF. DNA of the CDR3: TGTGCCAGCAAACGGGACAGGGAGGCATACAATGAGCAGTTCTTC.

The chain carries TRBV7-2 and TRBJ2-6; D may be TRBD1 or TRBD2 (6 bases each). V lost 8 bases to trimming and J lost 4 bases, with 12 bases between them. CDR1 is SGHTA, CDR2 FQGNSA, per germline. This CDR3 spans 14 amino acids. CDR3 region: CASGGRAGANVLTF. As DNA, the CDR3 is TGTGCCAGCGGGGGGCGGGCCGGGGCCAACGTCCTGACTTTC.